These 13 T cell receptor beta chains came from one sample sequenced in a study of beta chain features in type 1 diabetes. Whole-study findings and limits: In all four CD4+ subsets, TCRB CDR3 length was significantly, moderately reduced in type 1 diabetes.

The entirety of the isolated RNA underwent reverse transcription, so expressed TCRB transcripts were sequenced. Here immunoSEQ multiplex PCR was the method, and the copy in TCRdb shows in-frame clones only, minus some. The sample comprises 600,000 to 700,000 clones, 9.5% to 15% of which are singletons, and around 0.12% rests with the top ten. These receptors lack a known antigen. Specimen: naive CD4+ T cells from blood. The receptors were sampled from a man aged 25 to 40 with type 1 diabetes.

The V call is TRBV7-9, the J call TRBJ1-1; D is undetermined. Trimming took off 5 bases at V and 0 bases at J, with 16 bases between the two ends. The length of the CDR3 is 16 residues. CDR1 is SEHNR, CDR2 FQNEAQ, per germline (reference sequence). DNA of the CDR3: TGTGCCAGCAGCCCCCGAGCGGGGTCGATGAACACTGAAGCTTTCTTT. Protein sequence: CASSPRAGSMNTEAFF.

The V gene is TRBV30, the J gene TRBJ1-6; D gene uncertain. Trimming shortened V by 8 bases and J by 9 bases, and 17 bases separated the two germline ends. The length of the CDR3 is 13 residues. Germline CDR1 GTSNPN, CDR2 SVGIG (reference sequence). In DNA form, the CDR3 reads TGTGCCCTTCGGTCCAGGATAATTTCACCCCTCCACTTT. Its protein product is CALRSRIISPLHF.

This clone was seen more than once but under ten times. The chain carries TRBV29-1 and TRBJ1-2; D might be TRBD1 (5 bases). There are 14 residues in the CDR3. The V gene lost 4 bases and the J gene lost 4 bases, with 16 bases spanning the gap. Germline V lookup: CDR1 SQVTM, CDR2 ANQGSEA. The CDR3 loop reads CSVGSGVLSYGYTF. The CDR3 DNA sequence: TGCAGCGTTGGCTCGGGGGTCCTATCCTATGGCTACACCTTC.

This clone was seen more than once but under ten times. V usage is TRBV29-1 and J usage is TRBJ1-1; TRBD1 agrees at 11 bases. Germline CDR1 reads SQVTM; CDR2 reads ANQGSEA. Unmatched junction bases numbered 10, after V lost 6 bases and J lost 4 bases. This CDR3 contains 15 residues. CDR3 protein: CSVVTGQGAGTEAFF. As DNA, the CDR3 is TGCAGCGTAGTAACCGGACAGGGGGCCGGCACTGAAGCTTTCTTT.

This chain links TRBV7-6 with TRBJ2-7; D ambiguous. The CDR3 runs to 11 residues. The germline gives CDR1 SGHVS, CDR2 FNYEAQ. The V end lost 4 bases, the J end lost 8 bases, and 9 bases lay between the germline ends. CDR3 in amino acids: CASSSSRQQYF. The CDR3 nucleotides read TGTGCCAGCAGCTCGTCTAGGCAGCAGTACTTC.

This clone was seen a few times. The DNA for the CDR3 is TGTGCCAGCAGCCCTCGGACAGGGGGTAATGAGCAGTTCTTC. Translated, it gives CASSPRTGGNEQFF. The genes are TRBV13 and TRBJ2-1; 10 bases line up with TRBD1. CDR3 length: 14 amino acids. The V gene end was trimmed by 5 bases and the J gene end by 7 bases; junction bases not matched to a gene: 5. Germline-derived CDR1 and CDR2 are PRHDT and FYEKMQ (reference sequence).

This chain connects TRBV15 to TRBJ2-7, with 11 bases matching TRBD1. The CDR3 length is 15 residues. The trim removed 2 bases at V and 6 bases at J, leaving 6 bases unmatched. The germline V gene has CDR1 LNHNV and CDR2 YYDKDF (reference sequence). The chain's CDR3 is CATSRPRTGGAEQYF. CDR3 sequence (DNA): TGTGCCACCAGCAGACCCCGGACAGGGGGCGCCGAGCAGTACTTC. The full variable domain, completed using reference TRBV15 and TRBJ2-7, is DAMVIQNPRYQVTQFGKPVTLSCSQTLNHNVMYWYQQKSSQAPKLLFHYYDKDFNNEADTPDNFQSRRPNTSFCFLDIRSPGLGDTAMYLCATSRPRTGGAEQYFGPGTRLTVT.

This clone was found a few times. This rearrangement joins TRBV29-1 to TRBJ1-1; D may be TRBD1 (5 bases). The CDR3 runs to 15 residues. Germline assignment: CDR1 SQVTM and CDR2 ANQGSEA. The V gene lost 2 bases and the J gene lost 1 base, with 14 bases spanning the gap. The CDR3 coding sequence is TGCAGCGTTGAAAGGGGTATGGCAGCGAACACTGAAGCTTTCTTT. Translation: CSVERGMAANTEAFF.

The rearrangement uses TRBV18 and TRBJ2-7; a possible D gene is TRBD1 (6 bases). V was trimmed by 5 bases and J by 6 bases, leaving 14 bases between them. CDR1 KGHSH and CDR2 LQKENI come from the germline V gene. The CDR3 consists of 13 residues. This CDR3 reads CASSDDRIREQYF. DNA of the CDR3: TGTGCCAGCTCAGATGACAGGATCCGCGAGCAGTACTTC.

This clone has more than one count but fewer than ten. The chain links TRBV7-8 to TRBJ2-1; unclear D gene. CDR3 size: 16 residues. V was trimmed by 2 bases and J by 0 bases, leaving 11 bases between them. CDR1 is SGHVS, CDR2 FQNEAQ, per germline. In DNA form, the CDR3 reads TGTGCCAGCAGCTTACGGCCGGGTAACTCCTACAATGAGCAGTTCTTC. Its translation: CASSLRPGNSYNEQFF.

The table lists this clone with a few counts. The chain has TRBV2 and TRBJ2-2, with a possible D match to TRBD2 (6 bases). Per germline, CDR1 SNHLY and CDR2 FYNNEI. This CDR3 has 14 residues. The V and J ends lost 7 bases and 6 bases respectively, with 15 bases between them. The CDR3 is CASTMDGRAGELFF. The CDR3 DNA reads TGTGCCAGCACAATGGACGGGAGAGCCGGGGAGCTGTTTTTT.

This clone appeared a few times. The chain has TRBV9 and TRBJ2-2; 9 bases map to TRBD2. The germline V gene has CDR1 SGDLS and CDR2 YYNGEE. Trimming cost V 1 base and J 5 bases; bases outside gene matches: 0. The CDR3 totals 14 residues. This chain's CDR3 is CASSVLAGTGELFF. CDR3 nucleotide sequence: TGTGCCAGCAGCGTACTAGCGGGAACCGGGGAGCTGTTTTTT. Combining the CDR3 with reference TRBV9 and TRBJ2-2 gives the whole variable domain DSGVTQTPKHLITATGQRVTLRCSPRSGDLSVYWYQQSLDQGLQFLIQYYNGEERAKGNILERFSAQQFPDLHSELNLSSLELGDSALYFCASSVLAGTGELFFGEGSRLTVL.

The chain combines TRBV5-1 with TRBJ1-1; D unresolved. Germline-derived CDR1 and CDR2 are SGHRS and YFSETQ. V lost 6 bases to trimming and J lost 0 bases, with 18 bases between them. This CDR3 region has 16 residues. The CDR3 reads CASTELSGELNTEAFF. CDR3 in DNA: TGCGCCAGCACAGAATTATCCGGGGAGTTGAACACTGAAGCTTTCTTT.